This entry lists 29 T cell receptor beta chains sequenced from one sample in a study of T cells in Graves' hyperthyroidism and ophthalmopathy. Amplification of TCR beta CDR3 regions was performed using RNA transcripts as template. HTBI primers were employed in a first-round RT-PCR of the TCR CDR3. TCRdb reanalysed the multiplex PCR reads using MiXCR and keeps one entry per CDR3 protein. There are about 610,000 distinct CDR3 sequences in the sample; about 15% occur only once, and around 4% lies in the top ten. Specimen: blood. The receptors stem from a woman between 35 and 50 years old with Graves' ophthalmopathy.

This clonotype was seen many times. The chain combines TRBV6-5 with TRBJ1-1; 9 nucleotides align to TRBD1. The CDR3 contains 16 residues. Germline V lookup: CDR1 MNHEY, CDR2 SVGAGI. J lost 1 base, V lost 2 bases, and 5 bases had no gene match. The CDR3 DNA sequence: TGTGCCAGCAGTTACGGGACAGGGAGAGGGAACACTGAAGCTTTCTTT. Translating it yields CASSYGTGRGNTEAFF.

This clonotype has a count of ten or more. The chain carries TRBV7-9 and TRBJ2-7; TRBD2 is a possible D gene (5 bases). The germline V gene has CDR1 SEHNR and CDR2 FQNEAQ (reference sequence). V lost 3 bases to trimming and J lost 3 bases, with 9 bases between them. This CDR3 is 13 amino acids long. DNA of the CDR3: TGTGCCAGCAGCTTCGGGATTCGCTACGAGCAGTACTTC. Residues: CASSFGIRYEQYF.

The V call is TRBV5-1, the J call TRBJ2-6; D is unclear. The CDR3 runs to 17 residues. The germline CDR1 and CDR2 sequences are SGHRS and YFSETQ. Deletions cut 5 bases from V and 3 bases from J, with 18 bases between. The CDR3 loop is CASSRAGSRGGANVLTF. The DNA of the CDR3 is TGCGCCAGCAGTCGAGCCGGGTCCCGTGGTGGGGCCAACGTCCTGACTTTC.

The chain carries TRBV7-2 and TRBJ2-5, with 7 bases aligning to TRBD1. This CDR3 has 16 residues. Germline CDR1 and CDR2: SGHTA and FQGNSA. V shed 1 base, J shed 5 bases, and the junction held 10 bases outside the gene matches. CDR3 in amino acids: CASSLDRTGIYETQYF. For the CDR3, the DNA is TGTGCCAGCAGCTTAGACAGGACAGGTATATACGAGACCCAGTACTTC.

The V call is TRBV7-3, the J call TRBJ1-1; the D gene is possibly TRBD1 (5 bases). V shed 2 bases and J shed 3 bases, with 13 bases lying between them. Germline lookup yields CDR1 SGHTA and CDR2 FQGTGA. This CDR3 is built from 15 residues. The CDR3 region is CASSLSAREDTEAFF. CDR3 nucleotides: TGTGCCAGCAGCTTATCTGCCAGGGAGGACACTGAAGCTTTCTTT.

This clonotype was seen many times. The CDR3 loop reads CSVRGTPYEQYF. The CDR3 DNA reads TGCAGCGTTAGGGGGACTCCCTACGAGCAGTACTTC. This chain uses TRBV29-1 with TRBJ2-7; D may correspond to TRBD1 or TRBD2 (6 bases each). The CDR3 covers 12 residues. V was clipped by 5 bases and J by 2 bases, with 10 bases between them. Germline assignment: CDR1 SQVTM and CDR2 ANQGSEA.

This clonotype was seen only a few times. A much larger clone is a single base away; this may be a read error. The chain uses TRBV10-3 and TRBJ2-2; D unclear. The CDR3 covers 15 residues. The germline V gene has CDR1 ENHRY and CDR2 SYGVKD. V lost 4 bases and J lost 5, with 14 bases in between. CDR3 region: CAISADNDTTGELFF. The CDR3 nucleotides read TGTGCCATCAGTGCCGACAATGATACTACCGGGGAGCTGTTTTTT.

This CDR3 is CASSPRHYEQYF. CDR3 in DNA: TGTGCCAGCAGCCCCCGACACTACGAGCAGTACTTC. The rearrangement joins TRBV10-3 to TRBJ2-7; D unresolved. Germline V lookup: CDR1 ENHRY, CDR2 SYGVKD. This CDR3 comprises 12 residues. V lost 10 bases and J lost 3, with 13 bases in between.

This clonotype showed up many times. The genes are TRBV6-2 or TRBV6-3 and TRBJ1-1; no reliable D call. V gave up 7 bases and J gave up 0 bases, with 12 bases separating them. Germline CDR1 and CDR2: MNHEY and SVGEGT. This CDR3 comprises 14 residues. The DNA of the CDR3 is TGTGCCAGCACCCCCGACACGATGAACACTGAAGCTTTCTTT. Protein sequence: CASTPDTMNTEAFF.

The genes are TRBV6-1 and TRBJ1-2; 7 bases fit TRBD1. The CDR3 has 13 amino acids. CDR1 MNHNS and CDR2 SASEGT come from the germline V gene. Trimming cost V 7 bases and J 5 bases; bases outside gene matches: 7. The CDR3 here is CASTSGTAYGYTF. The CDR3 DNA is TGTGCCAGCACCTCCGGGACAGCTTATGGCTACACCTTC.

This clonotype was found a few times. CDR3 nucleotide sequence: TGTGCCAGCAGGGCCGGGGTGGGAGAGACCCAGTACTTC. This translates into CASRAGVGETQYF. The V gene is TRBV11-2, the J gene TRBJ2-5; D may be TRBD2 (5 bases). Germline CDR1 is SGHAT and CDR2 is FQNNGV. V lost 6 bases, J lost 4 bases, and 12 bases lay in between. The CDR3 consists of 13 residues.

This clonotype was recorded at least ten times. This sequence joins TRBV11-2 and TRBJ1-1; a possible D gene is TRBD1 (6 bases). There are 15 residues in the CDR3. Germline V lookup: CDR1 SGHAT, CDR2 FQNNGV. V was cut by 1 base and J by 5 bases, with 14 bases left in between. The CDR3 DNA reads TGTGCCAGCAGCTTAGGGAGGGGGTCAGGGACTGAAGCTTTCTTT. As protein: CASSLGRGSGTEAFF. Full variable domain (rest looked up from reference TRBV11-2 and TRBJ1-1): EAGVAQSPRYKIIEKRQSVAFWCNPISGHATLYWYQQILGQGPKLLIQFQNNGVVDDSQLPKDRFSAERLKGVDSTLKIQPAKLEDSAVYLCASSLGRGSGTEAFFGQGTRLTVV.

This chain uses TRBV6-1 with TRBJ2-7; D is unclear. CDR3 length equals 12 residues. With 2 bases removed from V and 4 bases from J, the gap between germline ends came to 6 bases. Germline loops: CDR1 MNHNS, CDR2 SASEGT. The CDR3 bases are TGTGCCAGCAGTGAAAATTTGTACGAGCAGTACTTC. It yields the protein CASSENLYEQYF.

In its sample, this clonotype was seen many times. V is TRBV6-2 or TRBV6-3 and J is TRBJ1-3; maybe TRBD1 (5 bases). Looked up from germline, CDR1 is MNHEY and CDR2 is SVGEGT. This CDR3 contains 13 residues. V gave up 10 bases and J gave up 1 base, with 11 bases separating them. Here the CDR3 reads CATTGTSGNTIYF. Written as DNA, the CDR3 is TGTGCCACCACCGGGACGTCTGGAAACACCATATATTTT.

A few counts support this clonotype. The chain carries TRBV6-5 and TRBJ1-5; 7 bases fit TRBD1. The CDR3 runs 14 residues. Per germline, CDR1 MNHEY and CDR2 SVGAGI. V was clipped by 3 bases and J by 5 bases; unmatched bases: 4. CDR3 DNA sequence: TGTGCCAGCAGTTATGGGGACAGCTATCAGCCCCAGCATTTT. It specifies CASSYGDSYQPQHF.

This clonotype was seen at least ten times. The rearrangement links TRBV11-2 to TRBJ2-7; 13 bases align to TRBD2. This CDR3 is 18 amino acids long. Germline V gene data show CDR1 as SGHAT and CDR2 as FQNNGV. With 5 bases clipped from V and 1 base from J, the junction kept 11 bases outside the gene matches. The CDR3 DNA is TGTGCCAGCAGCCCGGGACTAGCGGGACCCAAGTCGTCCTACGAGCAGTACTTC. It specifies CASSPGLAGPKSSYEQYF.

Many counts were recorded for this clonotype. V and J are TRBV6-1 and TRBJ2-7; D remains ambiguous. With 6 bases removed from V and 2 bases from J, the gap between germline ends came to 11 bases. In germline, CDR1 is MNHNS, CDR2 SASEGT. CDR3 length: 13 residues. CDR3 loop: CASSSPPAYEQYF. DNA for the CDR3: TGTGCCAGCAGCTCTCCTCCCGCCTACGAGCAGTACTTC.

This clonotype was picked up many times. The chain has TRBV6-2 or TRBV6-3 and TRBJ2-5, with a possible D match to TRBD2 (5 bases). Germline CDR1 MNHEY, CDR2 SVGEGT. The CDR3 spans 16 residues. V lost 7 bases to trimming and J lost 2 bases, with 20 bases between them. The CDR3 loop is CASNQRLSTLQETQYF. In nucleotides, the CDR3 is TGTGCCAGCAACCAGCGGCTCTCTACCTTACAAGAGACCCAGTACTTC.

This clonotype was counted many times. CDR3 region: CASSQQSYGYTF. CDR3 nucleotides: TGTGCCAGCAGTCAACAGAGCTATGGCTACACCTTC. The chain links TRBV28 to TRBJ1-2; D is unclear. Germline V CDR1 and CDR2: MDHEN, SYDVKM. The V end was cut by 5 bases, the J end by 4 bases, with 8 bases between. This CDR3 comprises 12 residues.

This clonotype has more than one count but fewer than ten. The chain couples TRBV25-1 to TRBJ2-7; 8 nucleotides agree with TRBD2. CDR3 size: 22 residues. Germline V gene lookup returns CDR1 MGHDK and CDR2 SYGVNS. The junction had 23 bases not matched to a gene; V was cut back by 1 base and J by 0 bases. The CDR3 region is CASSEFQFIRLAGPLSSYEQYF. CDR3 nucleotides: TGTGCCAGCAGTGAATTTCAATTTATCAGGCTAGCGGGCCCCTTAAGCTCCTACGAGCAGTACTTC.

This clonotype was detected only a few times. The chain joins TRBV6-5 to TRBJ2-5; 9 nucleotides agree with TRBD2. The CDR3 consists of 17 residues. Germline-derived CDR1 and CDR2 are MNHEY and SVGAGI. Germline trimming cut 2 bases from V and 5 bases from J; bases unmatched to any gene: 12. CDR3 loop: CASSYGQGGRAGETQYF. DNA of the CDR3: TGTGCCAGCAGTTACGGTCAGGGCGGGAGGGCCGGTGAGACCCAGTACTTC.

The chain uses TRBV6-5 and TRBJ2-5; D remains unclear. From germline, CDR1 is MNHEY and CDR2 SVGAGI. The CDR3 is made up of 14 amino acids. The germline V and J ends were trimmed by 2 bases and 5 bases, with 12 bases remaining between them. CDR3 nucleotides: TGTGCCAGCAGTTACCATGTGGAGTCGGAGACCCAGTACTTC. This encodes CASSYHVESETQYF.

The table lists this clonotype with many counts. This rearrangement joins TRBV12-3 or TRBV12-4 to TRBJ1-1; no clear D gene. V lost 5 bases and J lost 1, with 8 bases in between. This CDR3 region has 13 residues. The CDR3 DNA sequence: TGTGCCAGCAGTATTTTGAGGAACACTGAAGCTTTCTTT. Its translation: CASSILRNTEAFF.

This clonotype has a handful of counts. The chain couples TRBV10-3 to TRBJ2-5; the D call may be TRBD1 or TRBD2 (6 bases each). The CDR3 length is 15 residues. With 7 bases removed from V and 2 bases from J, the gap between germline ends came to 17 bases. CDR1 and CDR2 (germline): ENHRY, SYGVKD. CDR3 in DNA: TGTGCCATCAAAGGGATGGAGGGGGGTCAAGAGACCCAGTACTTC. Residues: CAIKGMEGGQETQYF.

This clonotype was seen ten or more times. CDR3 loop: CASNPPGLADTGELFF. CDR3 coding DNA: TGTGCCAGCAACCCTCCGGGACTAGCGGACACCGGGGAGCTGTTTTTT. This chain uses TRBV12-3 or TRBV12-4 with TRBJ2-2, with TRBD2 identical over 11 bases. The CDR3 consists of 16 residues. V gave up 7 bases and J gave up 3 bases; unmatched junction bases: 7.

This clonotype appeared many times. This chain uses TRBV27 with TRBJ1-2, with D possibly matching TRBD1 (5 bases). There are 13 residues in the CDR3. Germline CDR1 is MNHEY and CDR2 is SMNVEV (reference sequence). V lost 6 bases and J 8 bases, leaving 16 bases between the germline ends. The DNA for the CDR3 is TGTGCCAGCAGGGGGCAGGGCCGTAGGGGCTACACCTTC. Residues: CASRGQGRRGYTF.

Many counts were recorded for this clonotype. The CDR3 sequence: CASSPDFRYSNQPQHF. DNA for the CDR3: TGTGCCAGCAGTCCCGATTTCCGATATAGCAATCAGCCCCAGCATTTT. The chain uses TRBV6-1 and TRBJ1-5; D call uncertain. Trimming removed 5 bases at V and 0 bases at J, with 14 bases between. Germline V gives CDR1 MNHNS, CDR2 SASEGT. This CDR3 has 16 amino acids.

This clonotype was seen a few times. The genes are TRBV19 and TRBJ1-5; D is unresolved. This CDR3 region has 14 residues. Deletions cut 7 bases from V and 7 bases from J, with 17 bases between. Germline V gene lookup returns CDR1 LNHDA and CDR2 SQIVND (reference sequence). The CDR3, as DNA: TGTGCCAGTACTTGGGAGGGTCCCGGGCAGCCCCAGCATTTT. It encodes CASTWEGPGQPQHF.

This clonotype was picked up many times. The chain combines TRBV6-5 with TRBJ2-5; D may be TRBD2 (6 bases). Germline-derived CDR1 and CDR2 are MNHEY and SVGAGI. V was trimmed by 2 bases and J by 2 bases, leaving 21 bases between them. CDR3 length equals 18 residues. CDR3 in amino acids: CASSYLSPGGKAQETQYF. The DNA of the CDR3 is TGTGCCAGCAGTTACCTCTCACCCGGCGGGAAGGCACAAGAGACCCAGTACTTC.